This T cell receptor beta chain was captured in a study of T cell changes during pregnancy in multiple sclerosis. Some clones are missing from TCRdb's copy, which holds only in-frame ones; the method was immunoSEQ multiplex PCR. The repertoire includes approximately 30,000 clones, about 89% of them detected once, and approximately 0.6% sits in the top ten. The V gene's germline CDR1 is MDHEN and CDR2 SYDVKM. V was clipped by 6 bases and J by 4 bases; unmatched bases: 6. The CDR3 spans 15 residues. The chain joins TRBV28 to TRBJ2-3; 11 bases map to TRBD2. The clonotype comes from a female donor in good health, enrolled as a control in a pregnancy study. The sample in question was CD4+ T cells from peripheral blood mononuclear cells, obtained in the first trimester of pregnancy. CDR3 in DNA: TGTGCCAGCAGGGTAGCGGGAGGGTACGCAGATACGCAGTATTTT. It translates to CASRVAGGYADTQYF.